This record looks at one TCR beta chain sequence and its context. This specimen belongs to a study of T cells after somatic rescue of genetic block. Clones were read by immunoSEQ multiplex PCR, and TCRdb kept only the in-frame ones, dropping some. The table has 14,000 to 15,000 clones, approximately 76% seen once. Germline V gene lookup returns CDR1 LNHDA and CDR2 SQIVND (reference sequence). Trimming left V 2 bases short and J 5 bases short, with 13 bases between. This CDR3 region has 14 residues. The chain joins TRBV19 to TRBJ2-7, with D perhaps TRBD1 or TRBD2 (5 bases each). The clonotype comes from a boy between 10 and 17 years old. Sequencing was carried out using peripheral blood mononuclear cells (PBMCs). CDR3 region: CASSIRGAKDEQYF. CDR3 DNA sequence: TGTGCCAGTAGTATACGGGGCGCGAAGGACGAGCAGTACTTC.